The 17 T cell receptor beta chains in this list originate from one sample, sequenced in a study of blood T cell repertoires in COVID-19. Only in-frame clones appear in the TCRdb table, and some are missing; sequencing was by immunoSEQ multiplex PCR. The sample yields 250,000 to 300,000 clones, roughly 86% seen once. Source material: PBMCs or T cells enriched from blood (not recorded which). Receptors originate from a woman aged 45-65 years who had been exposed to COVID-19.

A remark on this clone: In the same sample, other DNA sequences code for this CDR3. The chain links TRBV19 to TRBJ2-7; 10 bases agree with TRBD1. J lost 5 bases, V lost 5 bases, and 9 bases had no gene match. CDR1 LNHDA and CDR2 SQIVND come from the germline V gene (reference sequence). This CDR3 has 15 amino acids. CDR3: CASSPRTGGGDEQYF. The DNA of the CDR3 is TGTGCCAGTAGTCCTCGGACAGGGGGTGGCGACGAGCAGTACTTC.

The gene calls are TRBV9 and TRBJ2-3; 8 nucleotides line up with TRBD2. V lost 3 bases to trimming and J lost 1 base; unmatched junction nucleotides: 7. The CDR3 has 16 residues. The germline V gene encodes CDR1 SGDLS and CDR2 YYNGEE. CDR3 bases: TGTGCCAGCAGCGCCATCCACGGGGGGGGCACAGATACGCAGTATTTT. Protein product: CASSAIHGGGTDTQYF. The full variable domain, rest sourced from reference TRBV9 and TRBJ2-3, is DSGVTQTPKHLITATGQRVTLRCSPRSGDLSVYWYQQSLDQGLQFLIQYYNGEERAKGNILERFSAQQFPDLHSELNLSSLELGDSALYFCASSAIHGGGTDTQYFGPGTRLTVL.

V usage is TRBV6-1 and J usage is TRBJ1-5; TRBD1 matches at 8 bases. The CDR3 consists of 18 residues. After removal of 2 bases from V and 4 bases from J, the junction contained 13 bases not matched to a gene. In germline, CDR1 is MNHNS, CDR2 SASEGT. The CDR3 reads CASSERVRGTGGNQPQHF. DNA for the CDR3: TGTGCCAGCAGTGAAAGAGTCCGGGGGACAGGCGGGAATCAGCCCCAGCATTTT.

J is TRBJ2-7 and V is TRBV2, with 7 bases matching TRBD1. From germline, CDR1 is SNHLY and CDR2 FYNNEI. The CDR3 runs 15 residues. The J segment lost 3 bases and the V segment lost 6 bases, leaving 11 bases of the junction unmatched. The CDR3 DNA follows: TGTGCCAGCAGCGATGGACAGGCTACGAACTACGAGCAGTACTTC. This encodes CASSDGQATNYEQYF.

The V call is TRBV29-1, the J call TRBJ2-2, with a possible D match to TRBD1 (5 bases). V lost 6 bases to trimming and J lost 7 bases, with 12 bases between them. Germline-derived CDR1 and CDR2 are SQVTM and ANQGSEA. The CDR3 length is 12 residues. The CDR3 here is CSVDQGFGELFF. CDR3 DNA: TGCAGCGTCGACCAGGGTTTCGGGGAGCTGTTTTTT.

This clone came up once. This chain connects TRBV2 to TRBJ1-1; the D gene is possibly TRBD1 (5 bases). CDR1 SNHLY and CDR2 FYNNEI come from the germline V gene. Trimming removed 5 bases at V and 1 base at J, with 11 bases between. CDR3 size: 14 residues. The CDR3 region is CASSSQGQNTEAFF. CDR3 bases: TGTGCCAGCAGTTCTCAGGGCCAGAACACTGAAGCTTTCTTT.

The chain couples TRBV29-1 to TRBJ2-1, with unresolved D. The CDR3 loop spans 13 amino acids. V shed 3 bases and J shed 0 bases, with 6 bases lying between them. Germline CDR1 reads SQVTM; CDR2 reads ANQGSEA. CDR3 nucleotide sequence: TGCAGCGTTGATCCTAGCTCCTACAATGAGCAGTTCTTC. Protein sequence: CSVDPSSYNEQFF.

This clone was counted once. As DNA, the CDR3 is TGTGCCAGCAGCAAATGGCGGACTAGCGGGGGGGCCCACCACTCTGGGGCCAACGTCCTGACTTTC. Encoded protein: CASSKWRTSGGAHHSGANVLTF. The gene calls are TRBV21-1 and TRBJ2-6; the DNA was not used to check the table's D call, TRBD2. TRBV21-1 is an annotated pseudogene. The CDR3 extends over 22 amino acids.

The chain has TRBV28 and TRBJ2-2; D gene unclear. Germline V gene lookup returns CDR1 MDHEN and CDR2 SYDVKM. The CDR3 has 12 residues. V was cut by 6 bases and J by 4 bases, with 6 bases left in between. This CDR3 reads CASSLSTGELFF. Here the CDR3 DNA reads TGTGCCAGCAGCCTCAGCACCGGGGAGCTGTTTTTT.

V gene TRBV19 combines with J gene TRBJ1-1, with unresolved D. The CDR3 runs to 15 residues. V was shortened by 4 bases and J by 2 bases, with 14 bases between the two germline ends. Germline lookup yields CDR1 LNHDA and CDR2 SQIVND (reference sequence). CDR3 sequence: CASSTTAYQNTEAFF. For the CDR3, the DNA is TGTGCCAGTAGTACAACCGCCTATCAAAACACTGAAGCTTTCTTT.

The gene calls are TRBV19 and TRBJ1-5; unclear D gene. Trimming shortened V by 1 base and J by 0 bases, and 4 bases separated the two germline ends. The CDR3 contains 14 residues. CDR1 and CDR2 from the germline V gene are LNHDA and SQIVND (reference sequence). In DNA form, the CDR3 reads TGTGCCAGTAGTATAGGCAGTAGCAATCAGCCCCAGCATTTT. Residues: CASSIGSSNQPQHF. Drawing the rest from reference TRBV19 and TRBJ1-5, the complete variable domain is DGGITQSPKYLFRKEGQNVTLSCEQNLNHDAMYWYRQDPGQGLRLIYYSQIVNDFQKGDIAEGYSVSREKKESFPLTVTSAQKNPTAFYLCASSIGSSNQPQHFGDGTRLSIL.

The CDR3 is CASSLVYRGRSYGYTF. In nucleotides, the CDR3 is TGTGCCAGCAGCTTAGTGTACAGGGGGCGTTCTTATGGCTACACCTTC. The chain has TRBV11-2 and TRBJ1-2; 9 positions match TRBD1. CDR3 length: 16 residues. CDR1 and CDR2 (germline): SGHAT, FQNNGV. V lost 1 base and J lost 5; bases outside the gene matches: 8.

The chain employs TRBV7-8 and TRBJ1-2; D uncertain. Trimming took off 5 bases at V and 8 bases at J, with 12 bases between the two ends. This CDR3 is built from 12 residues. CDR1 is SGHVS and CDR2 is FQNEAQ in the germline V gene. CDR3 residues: CASSVITGGYTF. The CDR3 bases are TGTGCCAGCAGCGTAATAACGGGGGGCTACACCTTC.

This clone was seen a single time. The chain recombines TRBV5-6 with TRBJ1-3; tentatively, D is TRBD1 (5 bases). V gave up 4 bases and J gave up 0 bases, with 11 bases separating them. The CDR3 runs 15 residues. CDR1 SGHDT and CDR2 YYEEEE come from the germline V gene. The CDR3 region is CASSPGHISGNTIYF. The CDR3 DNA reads TGTGCCAGCAGCCCAGGACATATCTCTGGAAACACCATATATTTT.

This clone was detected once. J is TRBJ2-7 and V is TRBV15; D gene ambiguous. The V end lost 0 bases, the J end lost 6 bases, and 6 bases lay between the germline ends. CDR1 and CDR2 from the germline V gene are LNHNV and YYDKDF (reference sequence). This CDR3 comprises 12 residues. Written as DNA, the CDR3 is TGTGCCACCAGCAGAGATCTAGGCGAGCAGTACTTC. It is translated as CATSRDLGEQYF.

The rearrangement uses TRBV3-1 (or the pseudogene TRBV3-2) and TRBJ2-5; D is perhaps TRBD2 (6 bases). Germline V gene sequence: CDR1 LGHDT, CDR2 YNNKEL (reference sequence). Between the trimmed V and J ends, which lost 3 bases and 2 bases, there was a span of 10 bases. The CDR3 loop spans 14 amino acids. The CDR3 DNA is TGTGCCAGCAGCCAGGGACTTGGACAAGAGACCCAGTACTTC. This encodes CASSQGLGQETQYF.

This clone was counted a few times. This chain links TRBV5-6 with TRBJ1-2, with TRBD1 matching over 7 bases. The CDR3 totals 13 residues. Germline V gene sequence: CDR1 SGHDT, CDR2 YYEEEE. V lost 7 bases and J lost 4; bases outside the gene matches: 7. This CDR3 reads CASGNPGGYGYTF. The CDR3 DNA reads TGTGCCAGCGGGAACCCAGGGGGCTATGGCTACACCTTC.